Below, 14 T cell receptor beta chains from the same sample are listed, as sequenced in a study of human T cells and chemical hapten exposure. TCRdb itself ran the RACE reads through MiXCR, one entry per CDR3 protein. The sample shows about 380,000 distinct CDR3 sequences, around 4.8% of them seen only once. Regarding time point: patch test 1, 2 weeks after DPC sensitization. Treatment here: therapeutic diphenylcyclopropenone sensitization with weekly scalp DPC. The sequenced sample was whole blood, obtained in connection with sensitization to the hapten diphenylcyclopropenone (DPC). These receptors were obtained from a woman aged 50 to 60 with alopecia areata. Some clones in this sample may be carry-over from other donors' samples.

This clonotype was seen only a few times. The rearrangement links TRBV6-2 or TRBV6-3 to TRBJ2-2; TRBD2 might be the D (5 bases). V dropped 8 bases and J dropped 7 bases, with 11 bases sitting between them. CDR3 length: 12 residues. The germline gives CDR1 MNHEY, CDR2 SVGEGT. The CDR3 DNA reads TGTGCCAGCGGTCGGGATGGCGGGGAGCTGTTTTTT. Encoded protein: CASGRDGGELFF.

This clonotype has only a few counts. CDR3 sequence: CASSDPGGGLSYEQYF. The CDR3 DNA sequence: TGCGCCAGCAGTGATCCGGGAGGGGGCCTCTCCTACGAGCAGTACTTC. The V and J genes are TRBV10-2 and TRBJ2-7, with TRBD2 as a possible D gene (8 bases). The CDR3 is made up of 16 amino acids. V shed 3 bases and J shed 0 bases, with 15 bases lying between them. Germline V CDR1 and CDR2: WSHSY, SAAADI.

Only a few counts were recorded for this clonotype. The gene calls are TRBV7-9 and TRBJ1-5; TRBD1 aligns across 9 bases. The CDR3 length is 14 residues. Trimming took 9 bases from V and 5 from J; bases not matched to a gene: 8. The germline V gene encodes CDR1 SEHNR and CDR2 FQNEAQ (reference sequence). In DNA, the CDR3 is TGTGCCAGTTCGACAGGGGGTTTCGATCAGCCCCAGCATTTT. Amino acid sequence: CASSTGGFDQPQHF.

This clonotype has more than one count but fewer than ten. The CDR3 loop reads CASSGDITDTQYF. The CDR3 nucleotides read TGTGCCAGCTCCGGGGACATCACAGATACGCAGTATTTT. The chain employs TRBV5-5 and TRBJ2-3, with a possible D match to TRBD1 (6 bases). The germline V gene encodes CDR1 SGHKS and CDR2 YYEKEE (reference sequence). Trimming left V 7 bases short and J 2 bases short, with 11 bases between. The CDR3 consists of 13 residues.

In this sample, this clonotype turned up a few times. The chain recombines TRBV2 with TRBJ2-3; D perhaps matches TRBD2 (6 bases). V shed 4 bases and J shed 4 bases, with 12 bases lying between them. There are 14 residues in the CDR3. CDR1 is SNHLY, CDR2 FYNNEI, per germline. CDR3 sequence (DNA): TGTGCCAGCAGTGTATGGGGCGGGGCAGATACGCAGTATTTT. Its protein product is CASSVWGGADTQYF.

This clonotype was detected ten times or more. This rearrangement joins TRBV20-1 to TRBJ1-5, with TRBD1 matching over 8 bases. The CDR3 extends over 15 amino acids. Looked up from germline, CDR1 is DFQATT and CDR2 is SNEGSKA (reference sequence). Trimming removed 1 base from V and 2 bases from J; junction bases left unmatched: 4. CDR3 nucleotides: TGCAGTGCTAGAGGCCAGACAGGGGGCAATCAGCCCCAGCATTTT. Residues: CSARGQTGGNQPQHF.

V is TRBV6-2 or TRBV6-3 and J is TRBJ2-7; the D is unclear. Germline loops: CDR1 MNHEY, CDR2 SVGEGT. The length of the CDR3 is 14 residues. The V gene lost 0 bases and the J gene lost 5 bases, with 11 bases spanning the gap. CDR3 sequence: CASSYSGLINEQYF. DNA for the CDR3: TGTGCCAGCAGTTACTCCGGTCTAATAAACGAGCAGTACTTC.

This clonotype was seen a handful of times. This sequence joins TRBV6-6 and TRBJ1-2; 7 nucleotides agree with TRBD1. Looked up from germline, CDR1 is MNHNY and CDR2 is SVGAGI (reference sequence). CDR3 length: 15 residues. The ends lost 2 bases at V and 1 base at J; junction bases unmatched: 4. CDR3 in amino acids: CASSYQTGINYGYTF. The CDR3 DNA sequence: TGTGCCAGCAGTTACCAGACAGGGATTAACTATGGCTACACCTTC.

This chain uses TRBV20-1 with TRBJ2-1; 7 bases line up with TRBD2. Losses at the gene ends were 0 bases for V and 10 bases for J; bases not matched to a gene: 6. The CDR3 runs 13 residues. CDR1 is DFQATT, CDR2 SNEGSKA, per germline (reference sequence). The CDR3 region is CSARDRAGEEQFF. DNA of the CDR3: TGCAGTGCTAGAGATCGGGCGGGAGAGGAGCAGTTCTTC.

This clonotype was counted only a few times. V usage is TRBV7-6 and J usage is TRBJ2-1; 8 bases map to TRBD1. Germline loops: CDR1 SGHVS, CDR2 FNYEAQ. The CDR3 has 17 amino acids. Germline trimming cut 4 bases from V and 1 base from J; bases unmatched to any gene: 9. The CDR3 reads CASSSAGGQVSYNEQFF. The DNA of the CDR3 is TGTGCCAGCAGCTCCGCCGGGGGACAGGTTTCCTACAATGAGCAGTTCTTC.

In this sample, this clonotype turned up many times. The rearrangement joins TRBV4-2 to TRBJ1-1; TRBD1 agrees at 8 bases. The germline CDR1 and CDR2 sequences are LGHNA and YNFKEQ. CDR3 size: 14 residues. Trimming at V came to 1 base and at J to 6 bases, leaving 4 bases not matched to a gene. CDR3 coding DNA: TGTGCCAGCAGCCAAGGGACAGGGATCTCTGAAGCTTTCTTT. It yields the protein CASSQGTGISEAFF.

This clonotype was picked up many times. J is TRBJ1-1 and V is TRBV29-1; D is unclear. CDR3 size: 11 residues. Germline V gene sequence: CDR1 SQVTM, CDR2 ANQGSEA. The V gene lost 8 bases and the J gene lost 4 bases, with 11 bases spanning the gap. CDR3 DNA sequence: TGCAGCTTCTTCGGACCCACTGAAGCTTTCTTT. Its translation is CSFFGPTEAFF.

At least ten counts were recorded for this clonotype. The CDR3 coding sequence is TGTGCCAGCTCACCCCGGGACGAGGAAAGTGAGCAGTTCTTC. This gives the protein CASSPRDEESEQFF. This chain joins TRBV18 and TRBJ2-1; D tentatively fits TRBD1 or TRBD2 (5 bases each). Trimming shortened V by 3 bases and J by 9 bases, and 15 bases separated the two germline ends. This CDR3 is built from 14 residues. The V gene's germline CDR1 is KGHSH and CDR2 LQKENI.

This clonotype was counted between two and nine times. The genes are TRBV7-9 and TRBJ1-2; 7 nucleotides agree with TRBD1. Looked up from germline, CDR1 is SEHNR and CDR2 is FQNEAQ (reference sequence). CDR3 length: 16 amino acids. J gave up 4 bases and V 0 bases, and 8 bases lay outside the gene matches. As DNA, the CDR3 is TGTGCCAGCAGCTTAGCGCGAGGGGAGGGGGCCTATGGCTACACCTTC. The encoded protein is CASSLARGEGAYGYTF.